Each of the 24 T cell receptor beta chains below was sequenced from the same sample in a study of siplizumab effects on memory and regulatory T cells. Repertoires were generated with immunoSEQ multiplex PCR, while TCRdb's copy carries only in-frame clones and drops some. There are 70,000 to 100,000 clones in the sample; approximately 94% occur only once, and 6.5% lies in the top ten. Material: CD8+ T cells sorted from blood. Receptors originate from a human donor in good health.

Written as DNA, the CDR3 is TGTGCCAGCAGCCCATTAAGTGGGGGCGAAGGCTACACCTTC. Translating gives CASSPLSGGEGYTF. The chain couples TRBV11-2 to TRBJ1-2; a weak D match, TRBD1 (6 bases). The CDR3 is 14 amino acids. The V end was cut by 5 bases, the J end by 8 bases, with 18 bases between. Germline V CDR1 and CDR2: SGHAT, FQNNGV.

V and J are TRBV29-1 and TRBJ1-5; D not certain. The CDR3 length is 12 residues. Germline V gives CDR1 SQVTM, CDR2 ANQGSEA. The V gene lost 4 bases and the J gene lost 5 bases, with 9 bases spanning the gap. The CDR3 is CSVVAADQPQHF. CDR3 nucleotides: TGCAGCGTTGTGGCTGCCGATCAGCCCCAGCATTTT.

The J gene is TRBJ2-3, the V gene TRBV6-4; 10 bases line up with TRBD2. The V gene's germline CDR1 is MRHNA and CDR2 SNTAGT. The CDR3 is made up of 16 amino acids. V shed 2 bases and J 4 bases; nucleotides not matched to a gene: 6. CDR3 loop: CASSDEPSGSSDTQYF. Written as DNA, the CDR3 is TGTGCCAGCAGTGACGAGCCTAGCGGGAGTTCAGATACGCAGTATTTT.

As DNA, the CDR3 is TGTGCCAGCAGTCACACCTCCTACAATGAGCAGTTCTTC. Protein sequence: CASSHTSYNEQFF. The chain joins TRBV27 to TRBJ2-1, with D unclear. V was trimmed by 5 bases and J by 0 bases, leaving 5 bases between them. The germline V gene encodes CDR1 MNHEY and CDR2 SMNVEV (reference sequence). CDR3 size: 13 residues.

The rearrangement uses TRBV9 and TRBJ2-7, with D possibly TRBD2 on 5 matching bases. The CDR3 loop spans 13 amino acids. Trimming stripped 4 bases from V and 2 bases from J, with 10 bases between. Germline lookup yields CDR1 SGDLS and CDR2 YYNGEE. CDR3 protein: CASSYDGTYEQYF. The CDR3 DNA reads TGTGCCAGCAGCTACGACGGGACCTACGAGCAGTACTTC.

The chain employs TRBV4-1 and TRBJ2-1; D remains ambiguous. This CDR3 is 15 amino acids long. V was clipped by 0 bases and J by 10 bases, with 16 bases between them. CDR1 MGHRA and CDR2 YSYEKL come from the germline V gene. The CDR3 bases are TGCGCCAGCAGCCAAGATGCAGGTCTGTTTAACGAGCAGTTCTTC. It is translated as CASSQDAGLFNEQFF.

The J gene is TRBJ2-1, the V gene TRBV27; possible D gene TRBD1, 6 bases. The V and J ends lost 2 bases and 3 bases respectively, with 14 bases between them. Germline V CDR1 and CDR2: MNHEY, SMNVEV (reference sequence). The CDR3 runs to 16 residues. CDR3 sequence reads: CASSLNWGPIYNEQFF. The CDR3 nucleotides are TGTGCCAGCAGTTTAAACTGGGGGCCCATCTACAATGAGCAGTTCTTC.

The rearrangement uses TRBV19 and TRBJ1-1; no firm D call. V gave up 0 bases and J gave up 3 bases, with 14 bases separating them. CDR3 length equals 16 residues. CDR1 LNHDA and CDR2 SQIVND come from the germline V gene (reference sequence). The CDR3 DNA reads TGTGCCAGTAGTATAGATCCGGGAGGGTGGGACACTGAAGCTTTCTTT. It yields the protein CASSIDPGGWDTEAFF.

The chain uses TRBV6-5 and TRBJ2-2; TRBD1 aligns across 8 bases. The CDR3 extends over 14 amino acids. The germline V gene encodes CDR1 MNHEY and CDR2 SVGAGI. V lost 5 bases, J lost 4 bases, and 3 bases stayed unmatched. This CDR3 is CASSGQGGTGELFF. In DNA form, the CDR3 reads TGTGCCAGCAGTGGACAGGGCGGCACCGGGGAGCTGTTTTTT.

The chain carries TRBV19 and TRBJ2-7; 11 bases fit TRBD2. Losses at the gene ends were 8 bases for V and 2 bases for J; bases not matched to a gene: 14. The CDR3 runs to 17 residues. Germline V CDR1 and CDR2: LNHDA, SQIVND (reference sequence). The CDR3 is CASADSGRAQFPYEQYF. The DNA for the CDR3 is TGTGCCAGTGCTGATAGCGGGAGGGCCCAGTTTCCCTACGAGCAGTACTTC.

The rearrangement joins TRBV7-9 to TRBJ2-7; D remains ambiguous. V was shortened by 6 bases and J by 7 bases, with 13 bases between the two germline ends. Germline CDR1 and CDR2: SEHNR and FQNEAQ (reference sequence). CDR3 length: 12 residues. In DNA form, the CDR3 reads TGTGCCAGCAGTACTGTCTGGGCGGAGCAGTACTTC. Translated, it gives CASSTVWAEQYF. Filled out from reference TRBV7-9 and TRBJ2-7, the complete variable domain reads DTGVSQNPRHKITKRGQNVTFRCDPISEHNRLYWYRQTLGQGPEFLTYFQNEAQLEKSRLLSDRFSAERPKGSFSTLEIQRTEQGDSAMYLCASSTVWAEQYFGPGTRLTVT.

This clone was found once. The CDR3: CASSIQEPGPLYF. In DNA, the CDR3 is TGTGCCAGCAGTATCCAAGAGCCCGGCCCCCTCTATTTT. J is TRBJ2-3 and V is TRBV6-1, with D uncertain. The CDR3 contains 13 residues. V lost 5 bases and J 15 bases, leaving 21 bases between the germline ends. Germline CDR1 reads MNHNS; CDR2 reads SASEGT.

DNA for the CDR3: TGTGCCAGCATGAGTTCGTGGGACTCCTACGAGCAGTACTTC. Residues: CASMSSWDSYEQYF. The chain has TRBV11-3 and TRBJ2-7, with D unclear. CDR1 is SGHNT and CDR2 is YENEEA in the germline V gene. This CDR3 is built from 14 residues. The V gene lost 7 bases and the J gene lost 0 bases, with 13 bases spanning the gap.

This sequence joins TRBV27 and TRBJ1-1; D unresolved. Germline V CDR1 and CDR2: MNHEY, SMNVEV (reference sequence). V was trimmed by 1 base and J by 1 base, leaving 4 bases between them. The CDR3 covers 13 residues. CDR3 sequence reads: CASSLYRNTEAFF. Written as DNA, the CDR3 is TGTGCCAGCAGTTTATACCGGAACACTGAAGCTTTCTTT.

The rearrangement uses TRBV9 and TRBJ2-7; 11 bases match TRBD2. From germline, CDR1 is SGDLS and CDR2 YYNGEE. The CDR3 has 15 residues. The V gene end was trimmed by 4 bases and the J gene end by 5 bases; junction bases not matched to a gene: 8. The CDR3 is CASSTSGSIDDEQYF. The DNA for the CDR3 is TGTGCCAGCAGCACTAGCGGGAGTATAGACGACGAGCAGTACTTC.

The rearrangement uses TRBV4-1 and TRBJ2-7; D remains unclear. CDR3 length: 13 amino acids. Germline CDR1 is MGHRA and CDR2 is YSYEKL. Trimming stripped 0 bases from V and 3 bases from J, with 6 bases between. The CDR3 sequence is CASSQDRDYEQYF. CDR3 DNA: TGCGCCAGCAGCCAAGATCGTGACTACGAGCAGTACTTC.

The chain links TRBV2 to TRBJ2-5; possibly TRBD1 or TRBD2 for D (5 bases each). CDR3 size: 14 residues. Germline V CDR1 and CDR2: SNHLY, FYNNEI. V shed 8 bases and J shed 4 bases, with 17 bases lying between them. CDR3 amino acids: CASVGAGGLETQYF. CDR3 sequence (DNA): TGTGCCAGCGTAGGGGCAGGAGGTTTAGAGACCCAGTACTTC.

The chain recombines TRBV7-9 with TRBJ2-3; 7 bases match TRBD2. The CDR3 consists of 17 residues. With 3 bases clipped from V and 2 bases from J, the junction kept 11 bases outside the gene matches. Germline V lookup: CDR1 SEHNR, CDR2 FQNEAQ (reference sequence). The chain's CDR3 is CASSFNTERDITDTQYF. CDR3 sequence (DNA): TGTGCCAGCAGCTTTAACACTGAGCGGGATATCACAGATACGCAGTATTTT.

V usage is TRBV7-9 and J usage is TRBJ1-1; D remains ambiguous. CDR1 is SEHNR, CDR2 FQNEAQ, per germline (reference sequence). Trimming shortened V by 3 bases and J by 4 bases, and 6 bases separated the two germline ends. CDR3 length equals 12 residues. CDR3 bases: TGTGCCAGCAGCTTGGGGAGCACTGAAGCTTTCTTT. It encodes CASSLGSTEAFF.

This clone appeared once. The gene calls are TRBV29-1 and TRBJ1-2, with unresolved D. CDR1 SQVTM and CDR2 ANQGSEA come from the germline V gene. This CDR3 comprises 11 residues. V was cut by 6 bases and J by 6 bases, with 11 bases left in between. CDR3 DNA sequence: TGCAGCGTAGAACTAACGGATGGCTACACCTTC. This gives the protein CSVELTDGYTF.

The chain employs TRBV4-1 and TRBJ2-7; perhaps TRBD2 as D (7 bases). This CDR3 has 16 amino acids. CDR1 is MGHRA, CDR2 YSYEKL, per germline. V was clipped by 2 bases and J by 1 base, with 15 bases between them. The CDR3: CASSQLGGGPSYEQYF. The CDR3 bases are TGCGCCAGCAGCCAATTAGGGGGGGGCCCATCCTACGAGCAGTACTTC.

The genes are TRBV29-1 and TRBJ2-2, with 7 bases aligning to TRBD2. The CDR3 is made up of 15 amino acids. V lost 1 base to trimming and J lost 5 bases; unmatched junction nucleotides: 7. The germline V gene encodes CDR1 SQVTM and CDR2 ANQGSEA. CDR3 protein: CSVEGRGGRTGELFF. The CDR3 coding sequence is TGCAGCGTTGAAGGGAGGGGAGGGAGGACCGGGGAGCTGTTTTTT.

The chain links TRBV9 to TRBJ1-1; D unclear. This CDR3 is 14 amino acids long. The V gene's germline CDR1 is SGDLS and CDR2 YYNGEE. With 4 bases removed from V and 3 bases from J, the gap between germline ends came to 13 bases. DNA for the CDR3: TGTGCCAGCAGCACGTCGGGCCCGGACACTGAAGCTTTCTTT. It specifies CASSTSGPDTEAFF.

This clone appeared a single time. This chain connects TRBV6-1 to TRBJ1-4, with D unclear. Germline lookup yields CDR1 MNHNS and CDR2 SASEGT. The germline V and J ends were trimmed by 6 bases and 6 bases, with 5 bases remaining between them. The CDR3 covers 11 residues. In nucleotides, the CDR3 is TGTGCCAGCAGGGGCGATGAAAAACTGTTTTTT. Its translation is CASRGDEKLFF.